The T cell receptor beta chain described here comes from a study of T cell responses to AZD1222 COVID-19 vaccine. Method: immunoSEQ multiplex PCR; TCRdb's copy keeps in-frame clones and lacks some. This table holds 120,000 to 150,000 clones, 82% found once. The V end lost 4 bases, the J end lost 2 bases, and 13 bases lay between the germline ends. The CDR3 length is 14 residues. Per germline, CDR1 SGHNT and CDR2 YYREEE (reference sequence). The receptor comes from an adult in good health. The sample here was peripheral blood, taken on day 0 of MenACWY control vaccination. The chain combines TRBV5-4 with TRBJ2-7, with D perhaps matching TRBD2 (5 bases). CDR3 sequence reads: CASSRGLGTYEQYF. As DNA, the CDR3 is TGTGCCAGCAGCCGCGGGTTGGGAACCTACGAGCAGTACTTC.